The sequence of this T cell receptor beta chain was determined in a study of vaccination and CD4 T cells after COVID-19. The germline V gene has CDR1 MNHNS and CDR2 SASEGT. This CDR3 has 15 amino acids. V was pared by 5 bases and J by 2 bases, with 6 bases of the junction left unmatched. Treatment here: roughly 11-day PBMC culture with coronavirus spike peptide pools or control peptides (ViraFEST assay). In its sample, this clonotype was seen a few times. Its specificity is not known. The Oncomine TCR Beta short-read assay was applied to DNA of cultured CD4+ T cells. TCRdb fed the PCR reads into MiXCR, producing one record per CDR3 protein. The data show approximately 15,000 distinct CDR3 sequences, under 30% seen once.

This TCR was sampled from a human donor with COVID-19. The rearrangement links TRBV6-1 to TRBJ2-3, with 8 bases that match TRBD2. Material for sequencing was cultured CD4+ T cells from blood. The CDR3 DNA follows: TGTGCCAGCAGTACGTCTAGCGGGCTCACAGATACGCAGTATTTT. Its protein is CASSTSSGLTDTQYF.